This T cell receptor beta chain was identified in a study of cytomegalovirus exposure and HLA in healthy donors. Whole-study context: Inside one of the first data releases sat around 85 million unique TCRs taken from HLA-typed donors.

The PCR contained 60 Vbeta and 13 Jbeta primers. Clones were read by immunoSEQ multiplex PCR, and TCRdb kept only the in-frame ones, dropping some. The sample holds 100,000 to 150,000 clones; approximately 71% are singletons and the top ten take 3% to 3.5%. Broader study findings: TCR beta V- and J-gene trimming, according to a later analysis, was linked to a missense DCLRE1C variant. Reportedly, TCR beta sequences accurately predicted HLA-A and HLA-B alleles in most subjects.

A word on this clone: Its specificity is not known.

Each donor was nominally healthy when sampled (though unrecorded immune exposures were likely). V dropped 5 bases and J dropped 3 bases, with 10 bases sitting between them. CDR1 is SEHNR, CDR2 FQNEAQ, per germline (reference sequence). This CDR3 region has 13 residues. The V gene is TRBV7-9, the J gene TRBJ1-1, with D possibly TRBD1 on 6 matching bases. This TCR was recovered from a woman aged 50 to 60 in good health and CMV-seronegative. The sequenced sample consisted of PBMCs. CDR3: CASSLTGYTEAFF. Here the CDR3 DNA reads TGTGCCAGCAGCCTTACAGGGTACACTGAAGCTTTCTTT.